The 32 T cell receptor beta chains presented below share a single source sample, sequenced in a study of beta chain features in type 1 diabetes. Sequencing targeted expressed TCRB transcripts, as all isolated RNA had been reverse transcribed. Measured with immunoSEQ multiplex PCR; TCRdb has only the in-frame clones, and not every one. This sample has approximately 470,000 clones, with over 25% found just once. The specimen was naive CD4+ T cells from blood. Every receptor here comes from a man younger than 35 in good health.

The chain combines TRBV29-1 with TRBJ1-1, with D unclear. Looked up from germline, CDR1 is SQVTM and CDR2 is ANQGSEA. V gave up 4 bases and J gave up 5 bases, with 11 bases separating them. The CDR3 is 12 residues long. CDR3 residues: CSVGPENTEAFF. The CDR3 DNA follows: TGCAGCGTTGGCCCAGAAAATACTGAAGCTTTCTTT.

The V and J genes are TRBV5-1 and TRBJ2-3, with D possibly TRBD2 on 6 matching bases. Trimming stripped 0 bases from V and 2 bases from J, with 10 bases between. Germline CDR1 reads SGHRS; CDR2 reads YFSETQ. The CDR3 spans 15 residues. The CDR3 here is CASSLASAFTDTQYF. The CDR3 DNA sequence: TGCGCCAGCAGCTTGGCTAGCGCATTCACAGATACGCAGTATTTT.

This clone showed up just a few times. The chain links TRBV4-3 to TRBJ2-3; D might be TRBD1 (5 bases). CDR1 LGHNA and CDR2 YSLEER come from the germline V gene. V was cut by 0 bases and J by 4 bases, with 11 bases left in between. This CDR3 is built from 15 residues. As DNA, the CDR3 is TGCGCCAGCAGCCAAGATCTGGCAGGGTCAGATACGCAGTATTTT. Amino acids: CASSQDLAGSDTQYF.

To note about this clone: The sample holds other DNA sequences that translate to the same CDR3. V and J are TRBV29-1 and TRBJ2-5, with 11 bases identical to TRBD2. V was clipped by 5 bases and J by 5 bases; unmatched bases: 4. The CDR3 is made up of 13 amino acids. From germline, CDR1 is SQVTM and CDR2 ANQGSEA. CDR3 nucleotide sequence: TGCAGCGTTAGACTAGCGGGACTGGAGACCCAGTACTTC. Protein sequence: CSVRLAGLETQYF. Based on the CDR3 plus reference TRBV29-1 and TRBJ2-5, the full variable domain is SAVISQKPSRDICQRGTSLTIQCQVDSQVTMMFWYRQQPGQSLTLIATANQGSEATYESGFVIDKFPISRPNLTFSTLTVSNMSPEDSSIYLCSVRLAGLETQYFGPGTRLLVL.

The rearrangement uses TRBV5-1 and TRBJ2-3, with D possibly matching TRBD2 (5 bases). The CDR3 runs 15 residues. Germline CDR1 SGHRS, CDR2 YFSETQ. The V gene lost 5 bases and the J gene lost 0 bases, with 13 bases spanning the gap. CDR3 loop: CASSLRGISTDTQYF. The CDR3 bases are TGCGCCAGCAGTCTACGGGGAATAAGCACAGATACGCAGTATTTT.

In its sample, this clone was seen a few times. The chain is built from TRBV30 and TRBJ2-1; 9 nucleotides align to TRBD2. After removal of 2 bases from V and 1 base from J, the junction contained 3 bases not matched to a gene. The germline gives CDR1 GTSNPN, CDR2 SVGIG (reference sequence). The CDR3 runs to 15 residues. In DNA, the CDR3 is TGTGCCTGGAGTTTAAGCGGGAGGTCCTACAATGAGCAGTTCTTC. It translates to CAWSLSGRSYNEQFF.

This clone was counted a few times. The chain is built from TRBV30 and TRBJ2-7; D call uncertain. Germline CDR1 and CDR2: GTSNPN and SVGIG (reference sequence). Trimming removed 4 bases from V and 3 bases from J, with 13 bases in between. The CDR3 covers 13 residues. The DNA for the CDR3 is TGTGCCTGGAATGAACGGAGTAACTACGAGCAGTACTTC. It yields the protein CAWNERSNYEQYF.

This clone appeared a few times. Other nucleotide sequences in the sample specify the same CDR3. The chain links TRBV5-1 to TRBJ2-3; D call uncertain. Germline CDR1 and CDR2: SGHRS and YFSETQ. V lost 2 bases to trimming and J lost 4 bases, with 2 bases between them. This CDR3 is built from 11 residues. Here the CDR3 DNA reads TGCGCCAGCAGCTTTGCAGATACGCAGTATTTT. This encodes CASSFADTQYF.

This clone has ten or more counts. This chain uses TRBV30 with TRBJ2-4; D gene ambiguous. Trimming took 5 bases from V and 6 from J, leaving 5 bases between them. The CDR3 has 10 amino acids. Germline CDR1 is GTSNPN and CDR2 is SVGIG (reference sequence). CDR3 region: CAWGRNIQYF. Here the CDR3 DNA reads TGTGCCTGGGGAAGAAACATTCAGTACTTC.

This clone has more than one count but fewer than ten. The gene calls are TRBV30 and TRBJ1-4; no clear D gene. Germline V gene lookup returns CDR1 GTSNPN and CDR2 SVGIG (reference sequence). The V end was cut by 7 bases, the J end by 7 bases, with 13 bases between. The CDR3 totals 12 residues. CDR3 nucleotides: TGTGCCTTAAGTCAAGGCGCTGAAAAACTGTTTTTT. It yields the protein CALSQGAEKLFF.

There are a few counts of this clone. Other DNA sequences in the same sample also yield this CDR3. J is TRBJ2-7 and V is TRBV7-9; the match to TRBD1 covers 7 bases. The trim removed 1 base at V and 3 bases at J, leaving 3 bases unmatched. Germline CDR1 and CDR2: SEHNR and FQNEAQ (reference sequence). The CDR3 loop spans 14 amino acids. As DNA, the CDR3 is TGTGCCAGCAGCTTAGGCGGACAGGACTACGAGCAGTACTTC. Translating it yields CASSLGGQDYEQYF.

The V and J genes are TRBV7-3 and TRBJ2-1; TRBD2 aligns across 7 bases. CDR3 length: 12 amino acids. The junction had 3 bases not matched to a gene; V was cut back by 4 bases and J by 9 bases. Germline values: CDR1 SGHTA, CDR2 FQGTGA. The CDR3 DNA is TGTGCCAGCAGCTCGGTAGCGGGTGAGCAGTTCTTC. Protein product: CASSSVAGEQFF.

This clone was picked up one time. The V and J genes are TRBV30 and TRBJ1-1; no clear D gene. The CDR3 has 11 amino acids. Germline V gene data show CDR1 as GTSNPN and CDR2 as SVGIG (reference sequence). The V end lost 5 bases, the J end lost 6 bases, and 10 bases lay between the germline ends. The CDR3 bases are TGTGCCTGGTACGGAAACGCTGAAGCTTTCTTT. Its protein product is CAWYGNAEAFF.

This clone has more than one count but fewer than ten. V gene TRBV11-2 combines with J gene TRBJ2-5, with D possibly matching TRBD1 (6 bases). Germline V lookup: CDR1 SGHAT, CDR2 FQNNGV. The CDR3 has 17 amino acids. The germline V and J ends were trimmed by 4 bases and 6 bases, with 24 bases remaining between them. CDR3: CASSSVIFQGRTKTQYF. As DNA, the CDR3 is TGTGCCAGCAGCTCCGTGATTTTCCAGGGGCGCACGAAGACCCAGTACTTC.

The V and J genes are TRBV5-1 and TRBJ2-4, with TRBD2 as a possible D gene (5 bases). Per the germline V gene, CDR1 is SGHRS and CDR2 is YFSETQ. This CDR3 has 16 amino acids. The V end was cut by 4 bases, the J end by 0 bases, with 14 bases between. CDR3 bases: TGCGCCAGCAGCCCGCAGGCGGGCCTAGCCAAAAACATTCAGTACTTC. The encoded protein is CASSPQAGLAKNIQYF. The entire variable domain, with the rest obtained from reference TRBV5-1 and TRBJ2-4, is as follows: KAGVTQTPRYLIKTRGQQVTLSCSPISGHRSVSWYQQTPGQGLQFLFEYFSETQRNKGNFPGRFSGRQFSNSRSEMNVSTLELGDSALYLCASSPQAGLAKNIQYFGAGTRLSVL.

Only a few counts were recorded for this clone. The genes are TRBV29-1 and TRBJ2-7; D is undetermined. Germline V gives CDR1 SQVTM, CDR2 ANQGSEA. This CDR3 has 14 residues. Trimming left V 3 bases short and J 0 bases short, with 12 bases between. The CDR3 coding sequence is TGCAGCGTTGATTTGGCAGCAGGCTCCTACGAGCAGTACTTC. It specifies CSVDLAAGSYEQYF.

This clone was detected only a few times. The rearrangement joins TRBV30 to TRBJ2-2; no firm D call. The length of the CDR3 is 15 residues. Germline V lookup: CDR1 GTSNPN, CDR2 SVGIG (reference sequence). V shed 3 bases and J shed 5 bases, with 16 bases lying between them. In nucleotides, the CDR3 is TGTGCCTGGAGGCGGCCGGGCCCGAGGACCGGGGAGCTGTTTTTT. Residues: CAWRRPGPRTGELFF.

This chain joins TRBV4-3 and TRBJ1-4, with D possibly matching TRBD1 (5 bases). Trimming removed 0 bases at V and 10 bases at J, with 12 bases between. The CDR3 length is 14 residues. Germline CDR1 reads LGHNA; CDR2 reads YSLEER. CDR3 sequence reads: CASSQDIQALKLFF. CDR3 nucleotide sequence: TGCGCCAGCAGCCAAGATATACAGGCCTTAAAACTGTTTTTT.

This rearrangement joins TRBV4-3 to TRBJ2-3; 7 bases fit TRBD1. The V and J ends lost 0 bases and 1 base, in that order; junction bases with no gene match: 1. This CDR3 comprises 15 residues. CDR1 is LGHNA, CDR2 YSLEER, per germline. CDR3 bases: TGCGCCAGCAGCCAAGATACAGGGGGCACAGATACGCAGTATTTT. Encoded protein: CASSQDTGGTDTQYF.

This chain connects TRBV7-2 to TRBJ2-7; no definite D call. CDR1 and CDR2 from the germline V gene are SGHTA and FQGNSA. The CDR3 extends over 17 amino acids. Trimming stripped 5 bases from V and 5 bases from J, with 25 bases between. The chain's CDR3 is CASSKLRGASDLNEQYF. The CDR3 DNA follows: TGTGCCAGCAGCAAGCTTAGAGGTGCTAGTGACCTGAACGAGCAGTACTTC.

The table lists this clone with a few counts. The CDR3 spells CASSRRRVNTEAFF. DNA for the CDR3: TGTGCCAGCAGTAGACGGAGGGTGAACACTGAAGCTTTCTTT. This chain uses TRBV28 with TRBJ1-1; unclear D gene. Between the trimmed V and J ends, which lost 5 bases and 0 bases, there was a span of 10 bases. This CDR3 is built from 14 residues. Germline values: CDR1 MDHEN, CDR2 SYDVKM.

V is TRBV15 and J is TRBJ2-7, with D uncertain. V was clipped by 0 bases and J by 0 bases, with 12 bases between them. The CDR3 has 16 amino acids. In germline, CDR1 is LNHNV, CDR2 YYDKDF (reference sequence). CDR3 coding DNA: TGTGCCACCAGCAGAGATCCGCAGTTTAGCTCCTACGAGCAGTACTTC. As protein: CATSRDPQFSSYEQYF.

The sample holds a few counts of this clone. The V call is TRBV10-3, the J call TRBJ2-5, with 10 bases aligning to TRBD2. CDR1 and CDR2 (germline): ENHRY, SYGVKD. J gave up 5 bases and V 4 bases, and 7 bases lay outside the gene matches. The CDR3 spans 15 residues. The CDR3 nucleotides read TGTGCCATCAGTGTCATAGCGGGAGGTCGGGAGACCCAGTACTTC. Translation: CAISVIAGGRETQYF.

The chain joins TRBV25-1 to TRBJ2-1; D unclear. Germline CDR1 reads MGHDK; CDR2 reads SYGVNS. Trimming removed 5 bases at V and 5 bases at J, with 16 bases between. The CDR3 consists of 15 residues. The CDR3 region is CASSSMTGPHNEQFF. As DNA, the CDR3 is TGTGCCAGCAGTTCGATGACTGGGCCCCACAATGAGCAGTTCTTC.

This clone was counted a few times. The gene calls are TRBV6-6 and TRBJ2-7, with TRBD2 identical over 7 bases. V was pared by 11 bases and J by 2 bases, with 9 bases of the junction left unmatched. CDR3 length equals 13 residues. Germline-derived CDR1 and CDR2 are MNHNY and SVGAGI (reference sequence). The CDR3 DNA reads as TGTGCCGTCCAGCGGGGTGTTGCCTACGAGCAGTACTTC. This encodes CAVQRGVAYEQYF.

The genes are TRBV7-2 and TRBJ2-3; maybe TRBD1 (5 bases). V was shortened by 3 bases and J by 1 base, with 23 bases between the two germline ends. This CDR3 has 19 amino acids. The germline V gene encodes CDR1 SGHTA and CDR2 FQGNSA. The chain's CDR3 is CASSFPTEEVQGGTDTQYF. The CDR3 DNA follows: TGTGCCAGCAGCTTCCCGACAGAAGAGGTTCAGGGCGGCACAGATACGCAGTATTTT.

This chain uses TRBV2 with TRBJ2-3; 9 bases align to TRBD2. The length of the CDR3 is 14 residues. CDR1 and CDR2 (germline): SNHLY, FYNNEI. V lost 7 bases to trimming and J lost 6 bases; unmatched junction nucleotides: 8. CDR3 region: CASMLGLAADTQYF. The CDR3 DNA sequence: TGTGCCAGCATGCTGGGACTAGCTGCGGATACGCAGTATTTT.

The chain combines TRBV18 with TRBJ2-1, with TRBD2 identical over 7 bases. The CDR3 covers 13 residues. V shed 2 bases and J 8 bases; nucleotides not matched to a gene: 3. Germline CDR1 is KGHSH and CDR2 is LQKENI. The CDR3 spells CASSPAGVHEQFF. CDR3 bases: TGTGCCAGCTCACCAGCGGGAGTTCATGAGCAGTTCTTC.

The rearrangement links TRBV29-1 to TRBJ2-2; D ambiguous. Germline V gene data show CDR1 as SQVTM and CDR2 as ANQGSEA. Between the trimmed V and J ends, which lost 3 bases and 2 bases, there was a span of 7 bases. There are 13 residues in the CDR3. The CDR3 nucleotides read TGCAGCGTTGACAGGCGTAACACCGGGGAGCTGTTTTTT. Amino acid sequence: CSVDRRNTGELFF.

The chain is built from TRBV7-2 and TRBJ2-1, with 9 nucleotides matching TRBD2. The CDR3 runs 16 residues. With V trimmed by 9 bases and J by 5 bases, 14 bases remained unmatched. Germline V gene sequence: CDR1 SGHTA, CDR2 FQGNSA. CDR3 bases: TGTGCCAGTACGCGGCGGGAGGGCCGGGGCCACAATGAGCAGTTCTTC. This gives the protein CASTRREGRGHNEQFF.

This clone was observed a handful of times. This chain joins TRBV30 and TRBJ2-1; 11 nucleotides match TRBD2. J lost 6 bases, V lost 4 bases, and 14 bases had no gene match. The CDR3 consists of 17 residues. CDR1 and CDR2 from the germline V gene are GTSNPN and SVGIG (reference sequence). CDR3: CAWTIPRASGRINEQFF. The DNA of the CDR3 is TGTGCCTGGACCATCCCCCGGGCTAGCGGGAGGATCAATGAGCAGTTCTTC.

The chain employs TRBV6-5 and TRBJ1-1; D unclear. CDR1 is MNHEY and CDR2 is SVGAGI in the germline V gene. The CDR3 has 14 amino acids. V was trimmed by 0 bases and J by 8 bases, leaving 13 bases between them. CDR3 amino acids: CASSYSRSTFEAFF. CDR3 coding DNA: TGTGCCAGCAGTTACTCGAGATCCACATTCGAAGCTTTCTTT.